This T cell receptor (beta chain) stems from a study of technical replicates of blood from a handful of donors. CDR1 is SGHRS and CDR2 is YFSETQ in the germline V gene. The CDR3 runs to 14 residues. Trimming removed 4 bases from V and 5 bases from J; junction bases left unmatched: 7. Clones were read by immunoSEQ multiplex PCR, and TCRdb kept only the in-frame ones, dropping some. The sample yields roughly 45,000 clones, more than 85% seen once. The sequence was collected from a human donor in good health. Some clones in this sample may be carry-over from other donors' samples. The chain carries TRBV5-1 and TRBJ1-2; 8 bases align to TRBD1. The sample was PBMCs. As DNA, the CDR3 is TGCGCCAGCAGCGTCAGGGGGCACGAGTATGGCTACACCTTC. Translation gives CASSVRGHEYGYTF.